The rows below give T cell receptor beta chains drawn from one sample of a study of T cell responses to AZD1222 COVID-19 vaccine. Sequenced by immunoSEQ multiplex PCR; TCRdb stores in-frame clones only, minus some. The table includes 110,000 to 150,000 clones, roughly 92% detected once. Sample: peripheral blood, taken on day 0 of AZD1222 vaccination. All receptors come from an adult in good health. Both conserved end residues are part of each CDR3. A D gene is named only where the DNA matches it firmly. Clone size is given for some rows only: seen once, a few or many times, or a class if the clone is expanded.

CDR3 DNA,CDR3 protein,J gene,D gene,clone size,V gene
TGTGCCAGCTCACCTCGACAGTCAGGAGATGAAAAACTGTTTTTT,CASSPRQSGDEKLFF,TRBJ1-4,.,.,TRBV18
TGCAGCGTTGTGCTTTCCGGGACAGGGGGGGCAAATGAGCAGTTCTTC,CSVVLSGTGGANEQFF,TRBJ2-1,TRBD1,.,TRBV29-1
TGTGCCTGGACCGAGGGGGCTGCGTGGGCTTTCTTT,CAWTEGAAWAFF,TRBJ1-1,TRBD1,.,TRBV30
TGTGCCAGCCGGATGGGAAACACCATATATTTT,CASRMGNTIYF,TRBJ1-3,.,.,TRBV12-3/TRBV12-4
TGTGCCAGCAGCTTAATATGGGCGTCAGGCGAAGAGACCCAGTACTTC,CASSLIWASGEETQYF,TRBJ2-5,.,.,TRBV11-2
TGTGCCAGCAGCCTCCGACAGGAAGGTCCCTACGAGCAGTACTTC,CASSLRQEGPYEQYF,TRBJ2-7,.,.,TRBV27
TGCGCCAGCCGCAAATCCGGGACAGGTGCTAATGGCTACACCTTC,CASRKSGTGANGYTF,TRBJ1-2,TRBD1,.,TRBV5-1
TGTGCCAGCATCAAATGGGGGCCGGTCGGCTACACCTTC,CASIKWGPVGYTF,TRBJ1-2,.,.,TRBV2
TGTGCCAGCAGCAGGAGGGGACAGGGGATCTACGAGCAGTACTTC,CASSRRGQGIYEQYF,TRBJ2-7,TRBD1,.,TRBV5-4
TGTGCCAGCAGCCTTCGGACTAGCGCTACCTACGAGCAGTACTTC,CASSLRTSATYEQYF,TRBJ2-7,TRBD2,once,TRBV7-9
TGTGCCAGCAGCCCTAGCGGGAGCCATATGTTGCAGTACTTC,CASSPSGSHMLQYF,TRBJ2-7,TRBD2,.,TRBV7-3
TGTGCCAGCAGCTTACCGGGGGGACAGCGGGAGACCCAGTACTTC,CASSLPGGQRETQYF,TRBJ2-5,.,.,TRBV7-2
TGTGCCAGCAGGAACAAGGGGAGGGGAGAGACCCAGTACTTC,CASRNKGRGETQYF,TRBJ2-5,TRBD2,.,TRBV28
TGCGCCAGCAGCCAGGGCTCTAGCGGTACCTACGAGCAGTACTTC,CASSQGSSGTYEQYF,TRBJ2-7,TRBD2,.,TRBV4-1
TGTGCCAGCAGCGCACAGGTGGGTGGAGGCACAGATACGCAGTATTTT,CASSAQVGGGTDTQYF,TRBJ2-3,.,.,TRBV9
TGCGCCAGCAGCTTGCTCCCGGGACTCGATGCCTACGAGCAGTACTTC,CASSLLPGLDAYEQYF,TRBJ2-7,.,.,TRBV5-1
TGTGCCAGCAGCCAAGAAGGACTGAACTATGGCTACACCTTC,CASSQEGLNYGYTF,TRBJ1-2,.,.,TRBV4-2
TGTGCCAGCAGCGCTGGGACTAGCGGGAGAAGTGAGCAGTTCTTC,CASSAGTSGRSEQFF,TRBJ2-1,TRBD2,.,TRBV5-4
TGTGCCACCAGTGAGTCCGGGCAGGTGACCGGGGAGCTGTTTTTT,CATSESGQVTGELFF,TRBJ2-2,.,.,TRBV24-1
TGCGCCAGCAACAGACAGGGAGGACTCGAGCAGTACTTC,CASNRQGGLEQYF,TRBJ2-7,.,.,TRBV5-1
TGTGCCAGCAGCTTAAGAACAGACTATGGCTACACCTTC,CASSLRTDYGYTF,TRBJ1-2,.,.,TRBV7-2
TGTGCCAACATTAATAGCGGTTTTAACTACAATGAGCAGTTCTTC,CANINSGFNYNEQFF,TRBJ2-1,.,.,TRBV6-5
TGTGCCAGCAGCCGAACATCCTATCAAGAGACCCAGTACTTC,CASSRTSYQETQYF,TRBJ2-5,.,.,TRBV27
TGTGCCAGCAGCGTAGGCGGGACCTGGTCCACAGATACGCAGTATTTT,CASSVGGTWSTDTQYF,TRBJ2-3,.,.,TRBV9
TGCGCCAGCAGCTTGGAAGGTGGAGAGAACTACTATGGCTACACCTTC,CASSLEGGENYYGYTF,TRBJ1-2,.,.,TRBV5-1
TGTGCCAGCTCCCAAAACGGCCCCCTAGGGAATTCTGGATCAAGGCAGTTCTTC,CASSQNGPLGNSGSRQFF,TRBJ2-1,.,once,TRBV18
TGTGCCAGCAGTCCTAGGGCCGGGGAGCTGTTTTTT,CASSPRAGELFF,TRBJ2-2,.,.,TRBV28
TGTGCCAGCAGCCCCAGGGGAGTTAACACTGAAGCTTTCTTT,CASSPRGVNTEAFF,TRBJ1-1,.,.,TRBV3-1/TRBV3-2
TGTGCCAGCAGCTTGAGAGGGCACTCTGGAAACACCATATATTTT,CASSLRGHSGNTIYF,TRBJ1-3,.,.,TRBV5-4
TGTGCCAGCAGTAGTACTGGGACACCCTCCTACGAGCAGTACTTC,CASSSTGTPSYEQYF,TRBJ2-7,.,few,TRBV6-6
TGTGCCAGCAGTTTCAACAGGATCTACGAGCAGTACTTC,CASSFNRIYEQYF,TRBJ2-7,.,.,TRBV27
TGTGCCAGCAGTGCCAACTCCTACGAGCAGTACTTC,CASSANSYEQYF,TRBJ2-7,.,few,TRBV25-1
TGTGCCAGCAGCTTAATAGGATGGGGGAATGAGCAGTTCTTC,CASSLIGWGNEQFF,TRBJ2-1,.,once,TRBV7-3
TGTGCCAGCAGTTGGGACAGGGAGGGGATAACTTTCTTT,CASSWDREGITFF,TRBJ1-1,TRBD1,.,TRBV6-2/TRBV6-3
TGTGCCAGCAGTTTATGGGGGAATCAGCCCCAGCATTTT,CASSLWGNQPQHF,TRBJ1-5,.,.,TRBV27
TGTGCCATCCGGACGGCTGGAGGCACCGGGGAGCTGTTTTTT,CAIRTAGGTGELFF,TRBJ2-2,.,.,TRBV7-9
TGTGCCAGCAGCGGACCTATGTTTACAGGGTCGGACACTGAAGCTTTCTTT,CASSGPMFTGSDTEAFF,TRBJ1-1,.,.,TRBV2
TGTGCCACCAGCAGAGATGCGCTAGCCTACGAGCAGTACTTC,CATSRDALAYEQYF,TRBJ2-7,.,.,TRBV15
TGCGCCAGCAGCCAGGGACTGGGGGTAGGCAATCAGCCCCAGCATTTT,CASSQGLGVGNQPQHF,TRBJ1-5,.,.,TRBV4-1
TGTGCCAGCAGTTTATCATGGGGGGATAGCAATCAGCCCCAGCATTTT,CASSLSWGDSNQPQHF,TRBJ1-5,.,.,TRBV27
TGTGCCAGCAGCCAAGGGGCGGGGTACTCCTACAATGAGCAGTTCTTC,CASSQGAGYSYNEQFF,TRBJ2-1,.,.,TRBV14
TGTGCCAGCAGTGAAAAGGGAGAGGGGGTCTATGGCTACACCTTC,CASSEKGEGVYGYTF,TRBJ1-2,.,medium-sized,TRBV6-4
TGTGCCAGCAGTTCGACAGGGGGCCACACTGAAGCTTTCTTT,CASSSTGGHTEAFF,TRBJ1-1,TRBD1,.,TRBV6-5
TGTGCCAGCAGCCAAGATCGGCAGACCTCCTATAATTCACCCCTCCACTTT,CASSQDRQTSYNSPLHF,TRBJ1-6,.,.,TRBV3-1/TRBV3-2
TGTGCCAGCAGCGTAAAAGGGGGCACCCAAGAGACCCAGTACTTC,CASSVKGGTQETQYF,TRBJ2-5,TRBD1,.,TRBV9
TGCGCCAGCACCGCGGTGGAGGGTGACTATGGCTACACCTTC,CASTAVEGDYGYTF,TRBJ1-2,.,.,TRBV5-1
TGCGCCAGCAGTGGACAGCTGAACACTGAAGCTTTCTTT,CASSGQLNTEAFF,TRBJ1-1,.,.,TRBV10-1
TGTGCCAGCAGCGTTACTAGCGGGCGCCTCGGGGAGCAGTACTTC,CASSVTSGRLGEQYF,TRBJ2-7,TRBD2,.,TRBV7-9
TGCGCCAGCAGCCCCGAGGAGAGGGTCCTGACTTTC,CASSPEERVLTF,TRBJ2-6,.,.,TRBV4-1
TGTGCCAGCAGCCCTGGGACAGGGGGCCAAGAGACCCAGTACTTC,CASSPGTGGQETQYF,TRBJ2-5,TRBD1,.,TRBV7-3
TGTGCCAGCAGTTTATGGCAGGACTACGAGCAGTACTTC,CASSLWQDYEQYF,TRBJ2-7,.,once,TRBV12-3/TRBV12-4
TGTGCCAGCAGTTTGGGTCTGGTTGGAGCTTTCTTT,CASSLGLVGAFF,TRBJ1-1,.,.,TRBV12-3/TRBV12-4
TGTGCCAGCAGCTCCGGGACAGGGGGCGGCCTGGGCTACACCTTC,CASSSGTGGGLGYTF,TRBJ1-2,TRBD1,.,TRBV7-9
TGTGCCAGCAGTCCCTCGGGGCCCAGTCTGCTTTACTCTGGAAACACCATATATTTT,CASSPSGPSLLYSGNTIYF,TRBJ1-3,.,many,TRBV6-6
TGTGCCAGCAGCCAAGAATTGTCTAGCGGGACCTACAATGAGCAGTTCTTC,CASSQELSSGTYNEQFF,TRBJ2-1,TRBD2,.,TRBV3-1/TRBV3-2
TGCGCCAGCACCCAGACTGTCTCTAGCACAGATACGCAGTATTTT,CASTQTVSSTDTQYF,TRBJ2-3,.,.,TRBV5-1
TGTGCCAGCAGCCAGCGGGGGCAAGAGACCCAGTACTTC,CASSQRGQETQYF,TRBJ2-5,TRBD2,.,TRBV3-1/TRBV3-2
TGTGCCACCAGCAGAGGACAGTCCAAAAACATTCAGTACTTC,CATSRGQSKNIQYF,TRBJ2-4,.,.,TRBV15
TGCGCCAGCAATGCTCCAGGAACGAACACTGAAGCTTTCTTT,CASNAPGTNTEAFF,TRBJ1-1,.,.,TRBV4-1